This T cell receptor (beta chain) was found in a study of cytomegalovirus exposure and HLA in healthy donors. Across the study: Out of 150 million to 200 million T cells, an earlier analysis found about 120 million unique TCR beta sequences in total. Study-level findings and limits: A later examination showed that TCR association rates differed by HLA locus, with DRB1 most and HLA-C fewest. Later analysis suggested links between common viral pathogens and several top significant clusters.

Use of 60 Vbeta and 13 Jbeta primers characterized the PCR. Only in-frame clones appear in the TCRdb table, and some are missing; sequencing was by immunoSEQ multiplex PCR. The sample lists 93,000 or so clones; around three quarters were seen once. This clone was detected only a few times. The target antigen is unknown. The CDR3 loop spans 13 amino acids. V was trimmed by 2 bases and J by 2 bases, leaving 6 bases between them. Germline assignment: CDR1 GTSNPN and CDR2 SVGIG (reference sequence). The chain carries TRBV30 and TRBJ1-4, with no clear D. Material for sequencing was PBMCs. The receptor's source is a woman between 18 and 29 years old in good health and CMV-seropositive. The CDR3 spells CAWSLRTNEKLFF. CDR3 in DNA: TGTGCCTGGAGTCTCAGGACTAATGAAAAACTGTTTTTT.